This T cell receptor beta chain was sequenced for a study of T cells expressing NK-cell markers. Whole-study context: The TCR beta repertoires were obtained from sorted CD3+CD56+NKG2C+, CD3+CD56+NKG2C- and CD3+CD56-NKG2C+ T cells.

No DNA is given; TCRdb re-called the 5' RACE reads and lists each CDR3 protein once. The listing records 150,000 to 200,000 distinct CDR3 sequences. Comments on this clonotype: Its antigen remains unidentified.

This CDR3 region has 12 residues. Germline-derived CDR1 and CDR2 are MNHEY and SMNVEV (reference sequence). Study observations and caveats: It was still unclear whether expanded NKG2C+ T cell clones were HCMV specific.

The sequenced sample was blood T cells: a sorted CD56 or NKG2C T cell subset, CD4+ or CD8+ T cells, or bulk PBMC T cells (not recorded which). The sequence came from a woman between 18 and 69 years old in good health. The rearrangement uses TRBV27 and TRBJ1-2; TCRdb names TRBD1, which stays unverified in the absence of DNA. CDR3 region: CASSSSGGGYTF.